The rows below give T cell receptor beta chains drawn from one sample of a study of blood T cell repertoires in COVID-19. Sequenced by immunoSEQ multiplex PCR; TCRdb stores in-frame clones only, minus some. The repertoire includes about 150,000 clones, around 90% of them detected once, and 3.5% to 4.5% sits in the top ten. The sample comprised PBMCs or T cells enriched from blood (not recorded which). Every receptor here comes from a woman aged 40 to 50 who had been exposed to COVID-19. CDR3s include the opening cysteine and the closing phenylalanine or tryptophan.

>TRBJ2-2|TRBV11-2
CASSLALLNTGELFF
>TRBJ1-1|TRBV11-2
CASSSRQILNTEAFF
>TRBJ1-1|TRBV6-5
CASSTGFYTEAFF
>TRBJ1-5|TRBV28
CASSFLWEGNQPQHF
>TRBJ2-7|TRBV29-1
CSVTLQGPNEQYF
>TRBJ2-7|TRBV19
CASSIRGGGASTYEQYF
>TRBJ1-6|TRBV3-1/TRBV3-2
CASSQGEGNSPLHF
>TRBJ2-1|TRBV10-2
CASSVPGQGENEQFF
>TRBJ2-7|TRBV19
CASSGTSYEQYF
>TRBJ2-2|TRBV28
CASNSGYTGELFF
>TRBJ1-6|TRBV27
CASRTGQTNSPLHF
>TRBJ1-6|TRBV28
CASGDPRDIYNSPLHF
>TRBJ2-3|TRBV29-1
CSVESAGTSGSTDTQYF
>TRBJ2-3|TRBV28
CASRGGSSTDTQYF
>TRBJ2-4|TRBV9
CASSPGVHSGIGDIQYF
>TRBJ2-2|TRBV11-2
CASSLGTSGGAFWELFF
>TRBJ2-1|TRBV4-2
CASSQEGAGAAYNEQFF
>TRBJ2-1|TRBV29-1
CSVVTSGSLREQFF
>TRBJ1-2|TRBV2
CASRYSGTPEEGYTF
>TRBJ1-2|TRBV25-1
CASSEGYAGYTF